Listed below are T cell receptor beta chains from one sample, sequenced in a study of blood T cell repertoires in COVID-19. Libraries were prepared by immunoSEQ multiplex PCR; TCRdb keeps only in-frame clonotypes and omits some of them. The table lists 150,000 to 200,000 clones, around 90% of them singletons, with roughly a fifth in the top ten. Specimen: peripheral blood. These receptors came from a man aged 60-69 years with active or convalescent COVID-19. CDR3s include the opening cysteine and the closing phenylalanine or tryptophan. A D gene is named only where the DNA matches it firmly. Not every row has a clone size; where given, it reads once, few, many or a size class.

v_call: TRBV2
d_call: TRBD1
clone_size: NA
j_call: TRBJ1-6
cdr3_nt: TGTGCCAGCAGTGCCGACAGGGGCAATTCACCCCTCCACTTT
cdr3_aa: CASSADRGNSPLHF

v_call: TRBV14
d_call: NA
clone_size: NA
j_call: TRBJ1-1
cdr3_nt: TGTGCCAGCAGCCACGCAGGCACCTGGAACACTGAAGCTTTCTTT
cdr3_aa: CASSHAGTWNTEAFF

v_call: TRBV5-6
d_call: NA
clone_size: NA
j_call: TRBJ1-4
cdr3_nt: TGTGCCAGCAGCTTGGCCGGGGCAGGGAGGGAAAAACTGTTTTTT
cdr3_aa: CASSLAGAGREKLFF

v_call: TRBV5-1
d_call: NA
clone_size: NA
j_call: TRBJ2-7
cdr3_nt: TGCGCCAGCAGCGCTTGGCAGGGCTTTACCTACGAGCAGTACTTC
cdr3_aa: CASSAWQGFTYEQYF

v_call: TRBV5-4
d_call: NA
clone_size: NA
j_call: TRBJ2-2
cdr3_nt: TGTGCCAGCAGCGGCGGGACCTTTACCGGGGAGCTGTTTTTT
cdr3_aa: CASSGGTFTGELFF

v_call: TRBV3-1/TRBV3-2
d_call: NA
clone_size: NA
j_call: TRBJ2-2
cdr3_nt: TGTGCCAGCAGCCAAGTACAAAACACCGGGGAGCTGTTTTTT
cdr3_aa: CASSQVQNTGELFF

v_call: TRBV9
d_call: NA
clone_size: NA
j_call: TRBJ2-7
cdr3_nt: TGTGCCAGCAGCTCAGGGTCCTACGAGCAGTACTTC
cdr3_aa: CASSSGSYEQYF

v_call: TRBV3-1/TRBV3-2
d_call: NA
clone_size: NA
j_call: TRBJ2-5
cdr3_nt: TGTGCCAGCAGCCAAGATTCGGGTAGCCCGGGGACCCAGTACTTC
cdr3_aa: CASSQDSGSPGTQYF

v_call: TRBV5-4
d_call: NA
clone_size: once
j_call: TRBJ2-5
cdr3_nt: TGTGCCAGCAGCTTGGGCGCAGGGGAAGAGACCCAGTACTTC
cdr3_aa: CASSLGAGEETQYF

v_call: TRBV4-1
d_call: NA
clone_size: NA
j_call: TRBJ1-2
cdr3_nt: TGCGCCAGCAGCCAAGGGCAGGGACAAGGTTGGCCCCGAGATGGCTACACCTTC
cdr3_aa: CASSQGQGQGWPRDGYTF

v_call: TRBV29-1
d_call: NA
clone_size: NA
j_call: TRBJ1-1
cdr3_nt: TGCAGCGGTGGACAGTTGAACACTGAAGCTTTCTTT
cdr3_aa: CSGGQLNTEAFF

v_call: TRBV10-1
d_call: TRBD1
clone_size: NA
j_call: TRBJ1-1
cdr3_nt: TGCGCCAGCAGTTTCGGACAGGCCACTGAAGCTTTCTTT
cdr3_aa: CASSFGQATEAFF

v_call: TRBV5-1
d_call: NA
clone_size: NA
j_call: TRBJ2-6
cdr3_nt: TGCGCCAGCAGCGCCGACAGCTCTGGGGCCAACGTCCTGACTTTC
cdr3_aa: CASSADSSGANVLTF

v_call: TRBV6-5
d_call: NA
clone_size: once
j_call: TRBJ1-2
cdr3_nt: TGTGCCAGCAGTTACGACACTTCCTATGGCTACACCTTC
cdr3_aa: CASSYDTSYGYTF

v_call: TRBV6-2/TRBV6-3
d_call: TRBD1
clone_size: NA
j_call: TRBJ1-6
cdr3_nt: TGTGCCAGCAGTTACCCCTTCGGGCAGGGGGGTGAATCACCCCTCCACTTT
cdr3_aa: CASSYPFGQGGESPLHF

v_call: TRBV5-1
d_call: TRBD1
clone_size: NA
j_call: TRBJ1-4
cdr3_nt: TGCGCCAGCAGGAGGACAGGGGGCTCGTCTAATGAAAAACTGTTTTTT
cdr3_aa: CASRRTGGSSNEKLFF

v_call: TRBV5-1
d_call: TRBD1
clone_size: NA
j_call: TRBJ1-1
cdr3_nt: TGCGCCAGCAGCTTGGGCAGGGGGCTTGGGAACACTGAAGCTTTCTTT
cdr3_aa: CASSLGRGLGNTEAFF

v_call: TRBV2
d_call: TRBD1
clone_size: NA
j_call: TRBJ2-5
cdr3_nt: TGTGCCAGCAGTGTGTTTCTAGGACAGGGGGTGAAGGGGGAGACCCAGTACTTC
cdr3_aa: CASSVFLGQGVKGETQYF

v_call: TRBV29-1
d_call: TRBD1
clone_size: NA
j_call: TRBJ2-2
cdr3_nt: TGCAGCGTTGAAGCACAGGACAGGGGAAACACCGGGGAGCTGTTTTTT
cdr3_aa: CSVEAQDRGNTGELFF

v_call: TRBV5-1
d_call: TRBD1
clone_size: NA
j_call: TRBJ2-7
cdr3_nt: TGCGCCAGCAGCTTGGAGGGACAGGGGAACGAGCAGTACTTC
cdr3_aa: CASSLEGQGNEQYF

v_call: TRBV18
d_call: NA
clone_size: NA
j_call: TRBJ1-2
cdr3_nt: TGTGCCAGCTCACCGGGACATACGTACTATGGCTACACCTTC
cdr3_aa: CASSPGHTYYGYTF

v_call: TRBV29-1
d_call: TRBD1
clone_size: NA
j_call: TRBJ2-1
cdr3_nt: TGCAGCGTAGACAATCAGGGGGCTGATGAGCAGTTCTTC
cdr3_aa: CSVDNQGADEQFF

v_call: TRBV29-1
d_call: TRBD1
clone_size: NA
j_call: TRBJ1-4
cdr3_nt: TGCAGCGGCAGGGACAGCGGGGAAAAACTGTTTTTT
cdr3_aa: CSGRDSGEKLFF

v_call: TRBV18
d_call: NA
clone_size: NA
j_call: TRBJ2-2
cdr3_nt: TGTGCCAGCTCACCTAGCGTTACCGGGGAGCTGTTTTTT
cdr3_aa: CASSPSVTGELFF

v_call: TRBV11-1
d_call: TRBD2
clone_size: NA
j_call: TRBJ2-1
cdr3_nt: TGTGCCAGCAGCTTGGGTTGGACTAGCGGGGAAACTAGCGCGTTCTTC
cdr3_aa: CASSLGWTSGETSAFF

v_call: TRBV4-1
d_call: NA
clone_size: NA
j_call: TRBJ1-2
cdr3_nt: TGCGCCAGCAGCCAAGATCTCATTCGCCAGTTTGGTAACTATGGCTACACCTTC
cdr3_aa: CASSQDLIRQFGNYGYTF

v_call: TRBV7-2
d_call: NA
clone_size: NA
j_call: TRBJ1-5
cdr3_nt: TGTGCCAGCAGCTTAGCGCGGGGCAATCAGCCCCAGCATTTT
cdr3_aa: CASSLARGNQPQHF

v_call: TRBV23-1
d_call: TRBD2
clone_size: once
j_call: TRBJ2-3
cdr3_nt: TGCGCCAGCAGTCAGGAATGGCGGGGGAAACTAAATACGCAGTATTTT
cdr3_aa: CASSQEWRGKLNTQYF

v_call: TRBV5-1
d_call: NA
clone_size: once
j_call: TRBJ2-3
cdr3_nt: TGCGCCAGCAGCTTGGGACTCCCTGTCACAGATACGCAGTATTTT
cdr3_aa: CASSLGLPVTDTQYF

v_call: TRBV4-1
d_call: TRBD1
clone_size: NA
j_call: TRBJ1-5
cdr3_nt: TGCGCCAGCGCCGGGACAGGCAATCAGCCCCAGCATTTT
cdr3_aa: CASAGTGNQPQHF

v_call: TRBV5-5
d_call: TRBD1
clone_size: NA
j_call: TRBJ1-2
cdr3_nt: TGTGCCAGCAGCTTGGTGGGGACAGGGGGCGCCTATGGCTACACCTTC
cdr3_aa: CASSLVGTGGAYGYTF

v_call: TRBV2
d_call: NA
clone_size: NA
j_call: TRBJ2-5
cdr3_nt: TGTGCCAGCAGTGGGACAGAACAAGAGACCCAGTACTTC
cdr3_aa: CASSGTEQETQYF

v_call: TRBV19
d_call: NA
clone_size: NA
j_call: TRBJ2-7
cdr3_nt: TGTGCCAGTAGTCCCAGGGGTTGGGGGCTCTCCTACGAGCAGTACTTC
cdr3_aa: CASSPRGWGLSYEQYF

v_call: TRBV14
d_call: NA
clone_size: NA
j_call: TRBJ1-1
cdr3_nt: TGTGCCAGCAGCCATTTGGGGGCGCATCTAACTGAAGCTTTCTTT
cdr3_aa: CASSHLGAHLTEAFF

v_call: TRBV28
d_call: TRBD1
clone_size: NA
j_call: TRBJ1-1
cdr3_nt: TGTGCCACCAAACTACGGACAGGGATGAGCCTTTTT
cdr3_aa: CATKLRTGMSLF

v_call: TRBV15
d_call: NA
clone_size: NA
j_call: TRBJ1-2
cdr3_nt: TGTGCCACCAGCAGAGATGTTGCGGCAGCTTATGGCTACACCTTC
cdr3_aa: CATSRDVAAAYGYTF

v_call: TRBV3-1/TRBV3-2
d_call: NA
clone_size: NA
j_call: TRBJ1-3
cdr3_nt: TGTGCCAGCAGCCAAGAAGGGGTCTCTGGAAACACCATATATTTT
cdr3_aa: CASSQEGVSGNTIYF

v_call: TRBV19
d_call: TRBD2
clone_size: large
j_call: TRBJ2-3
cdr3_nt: TGTGCCAGTAGTAACGGGCGGGGGGCCAGCACAGATACGCAGTATTTT
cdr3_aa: CASSNGRGASTDTQYF

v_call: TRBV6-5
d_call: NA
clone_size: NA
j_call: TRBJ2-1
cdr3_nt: TGTGCCAGCAGTTCCCGAGCCCCAGGGGGGGAGCAGTTCTTC
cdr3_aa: CASSSRAPGGEQFF

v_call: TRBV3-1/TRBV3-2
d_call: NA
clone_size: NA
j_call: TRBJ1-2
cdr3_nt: TGTGCCAGCAGCCTGGGCCACCAGGGGGGCTACACCTTC
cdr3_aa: CASSLGHQGGYTF

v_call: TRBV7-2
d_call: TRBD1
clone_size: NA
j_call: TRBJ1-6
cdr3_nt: TGTGCCAGCAGCTTTAGACAGGGAGGAAATTCACCCCTCCACTTT
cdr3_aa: CASSFRQGGNSPLHF

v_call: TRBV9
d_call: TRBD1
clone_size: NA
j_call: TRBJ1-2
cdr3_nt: TGTGCCAGCAGCGTAGGGTTAGGGTCAGGACAGGGGGCGAAAAAGGATGGCTACACCTTC
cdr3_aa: CASSVGLGSGQGAKKDGYTF

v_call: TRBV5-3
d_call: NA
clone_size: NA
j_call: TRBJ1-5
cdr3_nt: TGTGCCAGAAGCTTGTGGTATCTTCTAAATCAGCCCCAGCATTTT
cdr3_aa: CARSLWYLLNQPQHF

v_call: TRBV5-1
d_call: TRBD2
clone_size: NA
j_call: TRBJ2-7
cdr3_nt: TGCGCCAGCAGCCCGGGGGGGTGGAATTACGAGCAGTACTTC
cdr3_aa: CASSPGGWNYEQYF

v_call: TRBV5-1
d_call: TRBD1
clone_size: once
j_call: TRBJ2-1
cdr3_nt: TGCGCCAGCAGCTTTAGACAGGGCAATAATGAGCAGTTCTTC
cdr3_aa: CASSFRQGNNEQFF

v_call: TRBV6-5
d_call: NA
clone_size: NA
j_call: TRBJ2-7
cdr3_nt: TGTGCCAGCAGTCCCGGGAGCCCCTACGAGCAGTACTTC
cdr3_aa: CASSPGSPYEQYF

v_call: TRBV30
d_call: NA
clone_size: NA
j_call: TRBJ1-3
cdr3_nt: TGTGCCTGGAGTCCGCCACGGAGCTCTGGAAACACCATATATTTT
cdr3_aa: CAWSPPRSSGNTIYF

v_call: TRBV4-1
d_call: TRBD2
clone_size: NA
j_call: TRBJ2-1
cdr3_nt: TGCGCCAGCAGCCAAGTCCTAGCGGGGAATGAGCAGTTCTTC
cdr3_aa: CASSQVLAGNEQFF

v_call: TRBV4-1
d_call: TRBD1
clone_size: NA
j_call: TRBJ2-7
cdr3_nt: TGCGCCAGCAGCCAATCAGCAGGGGGCTTCTACGAGCAGTACTTC
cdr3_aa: CASSQSAGGFYEQYF

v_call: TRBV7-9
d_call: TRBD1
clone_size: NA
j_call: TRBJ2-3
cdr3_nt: TGTGCCAGCAGCCTCGGACAGGGAGTAGGAGATACGCAGTATTTT
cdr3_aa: CASSLGQGVGDTQYF

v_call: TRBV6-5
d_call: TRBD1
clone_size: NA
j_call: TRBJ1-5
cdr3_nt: TGTGCCAGCAGGACAGGGGGCAATCAGCCCCAGCATTTT
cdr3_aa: CASRTGGNQPQHF

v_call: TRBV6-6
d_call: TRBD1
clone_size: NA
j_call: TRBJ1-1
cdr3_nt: TGTGCCAGCAGTTACGGGGGACAGGGGAGGACTGAAGCTTTCTTT
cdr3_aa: CASSYGGQGRTEAFF

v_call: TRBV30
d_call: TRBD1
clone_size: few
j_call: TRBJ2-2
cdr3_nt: TGTGCCTGGTCGACAGGGTCGAACACCGGGGAGCTGTTTTTT
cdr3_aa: CAWSTGSNTGELFF

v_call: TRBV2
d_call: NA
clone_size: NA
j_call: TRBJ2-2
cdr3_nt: TGTGCCAGCAGTATGGGCTACACCGGGGAGCTGTTTTTT
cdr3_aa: CASSMGYTGELFF

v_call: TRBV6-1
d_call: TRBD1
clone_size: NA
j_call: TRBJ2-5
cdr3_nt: TGTGCCAGCAGTGAAGGACAGGGGGCCGGCGAGACCCAGTACTTC
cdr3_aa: CASSEGQGAGETQYF

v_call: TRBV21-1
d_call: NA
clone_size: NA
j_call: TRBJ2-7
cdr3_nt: TGTGCCAGCAGCAAAGTCTCTATCGCACCTTCGAAAGCTTACGAGCAGTACTTC
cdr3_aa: CASSKVSIAPSKAYEQYF

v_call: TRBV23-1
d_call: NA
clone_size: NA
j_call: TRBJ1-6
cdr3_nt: TGCGCCAGCGGTCCGGACACTCCGAGCCCCAATTCACCCCTCCACTTT
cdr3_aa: CASGPDTPSPNSPLHF

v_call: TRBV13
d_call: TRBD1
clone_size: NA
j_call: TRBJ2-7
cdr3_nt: TGTGCCAGCAGCAACAGGGGGCCCTCCTACGAGCAGTACTTC
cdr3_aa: CASSNRGPSYEQYF

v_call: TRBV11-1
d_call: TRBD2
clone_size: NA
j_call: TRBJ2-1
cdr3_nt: TGTGCCAGCAGCGAGCGGGGGGGTGAGCAGTTCTTC
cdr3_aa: CASSERGGEQFF

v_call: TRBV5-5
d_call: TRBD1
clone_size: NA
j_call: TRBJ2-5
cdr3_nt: TGTGCCAGCAGCGTCTGGGGGACAGACCAAGAGACCCAGTACTTC
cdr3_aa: CASSVWGTDQETQYF